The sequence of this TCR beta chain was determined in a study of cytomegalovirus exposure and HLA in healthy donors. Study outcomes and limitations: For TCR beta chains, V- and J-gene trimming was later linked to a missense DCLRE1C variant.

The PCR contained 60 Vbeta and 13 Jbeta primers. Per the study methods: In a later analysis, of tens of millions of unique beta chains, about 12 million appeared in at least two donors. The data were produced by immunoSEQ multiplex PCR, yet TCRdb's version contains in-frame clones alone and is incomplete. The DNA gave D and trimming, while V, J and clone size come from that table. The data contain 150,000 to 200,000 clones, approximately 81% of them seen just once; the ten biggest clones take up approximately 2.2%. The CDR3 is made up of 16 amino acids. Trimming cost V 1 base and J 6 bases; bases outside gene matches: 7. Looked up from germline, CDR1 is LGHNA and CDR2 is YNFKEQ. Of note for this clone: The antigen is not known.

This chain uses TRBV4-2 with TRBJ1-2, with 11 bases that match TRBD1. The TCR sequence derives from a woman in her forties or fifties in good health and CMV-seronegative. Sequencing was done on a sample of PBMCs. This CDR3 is CASSQVPDRGQDGYTF. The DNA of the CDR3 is TGTGCCAGCAGCCAAGTCCCGGACAGGGGGCAGGATGGCTACACCTTC.